A single sample gave rise to the 28 T cell receptor beta chains below, sequenced in a study of blood T cell repertoires in COVID-19. Clones were sequenced by immunoSEQ multiplex PCR, and TCRdb holds only the in-frame ones, with some missing. In the table there are fewer than 250,000 clones, approximately 91% of which are singletons. What was sequenced was peripheral blood. Every receptor here comes from a man between 35 and 55 years old with acute or convalescent COVID-19.

Regarding this clone: Other DNA sequences within the sample encode an identical CDR3. The V gene is TRBV19, the J gene TRBJ2-5, with a possible D match to TRBD2 (6 bases). Germline values: CDR1 LNHDA, CDR2 SQIVND (reference sequence). The CDR3 has 14 residues. V lost 2 bases to trimming and J lost 1 base, with 8 bases between them. As DNA, the CDR3 is TGTGCCAGTAGTATATCGGGGGTCCAAGAGACCCAGTACTTC. Its translation: CASSISGVQETQYF.

The rearrangement joins TRBV5-1 to TRBJ2-1; D call uncertain. Germline V gene lookup returns CDR1 SGHRS and CDR2 YFSETQ. With 1 base removed from V and 10 bases from J, the gap between germline ends came to 6 bases. CDR3 length: 11 residues. CDR3 sequence: CASSLLQEQFF. The CDR3 DNA follows: TGCGCCAGCAGCTTGTTACAGGAGCAGTTCTTC.

This clone appeared once. This sequence joins TRBV5-1 and TRBJ1-3; TRBD1 agrees at 8 bases. Germline CDR1 is SGHRS and CDR2 is YFSETQ. After removal of 4 bases from V and 4 bases from J, the junction contained 7 bases not matched to a gene. This CDR3 spans 15 amino acids. DNA of the CDR3: TGCGCCAGCAGCCGTTTAGGGACAGGCGGAAACACCATATATTTT. This codes for CASSRLGTGGNTIYF.

On this clone itself: Distinct nucleotide sequences in the sample also encode this CDR3. J is TRBJ2-1 and V is TRBV4-3, with 7 bases identical to TRBD2. Germline values: CDR1 LGHNA, CDR2 YSLEER. V gave up 0 bases and J gave up 2 bases; unmatched junction bases: 7. The CDR3 spans 17 residues. CDR3 in amino acids: CASSQDRRLATYNEQFF. CDR3 nucleotide sequence: TGCGCCAGCAGCCAAGATCGAAGACTAGCCACCTACAATGAGCAGTTCTTC.

V and J are TRBV6-1 and TRBJ1-5; D not resolved. The V gene's germline CDR1 is MNHNS and CDR2 SASEGT. Trimming pared 2 bases from V and 8 bases from J, leaving 13 bases between. There are 14 residues in the CDR3. The CDR3 region is CASSETRTGEPQHF. CDR3 nucleotides: TGTGCCAGCAGTGAAACCCGGACCGGGGAGCCCCAGCATTTT.

The gene calls are TRBV7-9 and TRBJ1-2; unclear D gene. V was clipped by 0 bases and J by 3 bases, with 11 bases between them. The CDR3 totals 15 residues. In germline, CDR1 is SEHNR, CDR2 FQNEAQ (reference sequence). The CDR3 reads CASSLAGAGHYGYTF. The CDR3 nucleotides read TGTGCCAGCAGCTTAGCGGGAGCAGGCCACTATGGCTACACCTTC. The whole variable domain, remainder taken from reference TRBV7-9 and TRBJ1-2, is DTGVSQNPRHKITKRGQNVTFRCDPISEHNRLYWYRQTLGQGPEFLTYFQNEAQLEKSRLLSDRFSAERPKGSFSTLEIQRTEQGDSAMYLCASSLAGAGHYGYTFGSGTRLTVV.

The rearrangement uses TRBV2 and TRBJ2-1; 13 nucleotides match TRBD2. Germline CDR1 reads SNHLY; CDR2 reads FYNNEI. With 7 bases clipped from V and 7 bases from J, the junction kept 7 bases outside the gene matches. CDR3 length: 15 amino acids. CDR3 loop: CASNRETSGGNEQFF. CDR3 DNA sequence: TGTGCCAGCAATCGTGAGACTAGCGGGGGGAATGAGCAGTTCTTC.

V usage is TRBV3-1 (or the pseudogene TRBV3-2) and J usage is TRBJ2-5, with a tentative D call TRBD2 (5 bases). The CDR3 is 13 amino acids. Deletions cut 1 base from V and 9 bases from J, with 12 bases between. Germline V gene sequence: CDR1 LGHDT, CDR2 YNNKEL (reference sequence). CDR3 sequence reads: CASSQALEGAQYF. As DNA, the CDR3 is TGTGCCAGCAGCCAAGCCCTCGAGGGCGCCCAGTACTTC.

The chain combines TRBV6-1 with TRBJ1-5, with D tentatively TRBD1 (6 bases). V lost 3 bases and J 2 bases, leaving 8 bases between the germline ends. The length of the CDR3 is 14 residues. The germline CDR1 and CDR2 sequences are MNHNS and SASEGT. The CDR3 sequence: CASSDAGGNQPQHF. DNA of the CDR3: TGTGCCAGCAGTGACGCAGGGGGCAATCAGCCCCAGCATTTT.

This clone was seen a single time. The rearrangement links TRBV7-8 to TRBJ2-3, with a weak D call TRBD1 (6 bases). The V end lost 4 bases, the J end lost 5 bases, and 13 bases lay between the germline ends. This CDR3 contains 14 residues. Germline V lookup: CDR1 SGHVS, CDR2 FQNEAQ. The CDR3 spells CASSWGRSGDTQYF. CDR3 sequence (DNA): TGTGCCAGCAGCTGGGGGCGGTCGGGAGATACGCAGTATTTT.

The count of this clone is one. This chain uses TRBV18 with TRBJ1-3; D is ambiguous. Trimming left V 0 bases short and J 10 bases short, with 13 bases between. This CDR3 region has 14 residues. Germline CDR1 and CDR2: KGHSH and LQKENI. Written as DNA, the CDR3 is TGTGCCAGCTCACCACCAGCCCTAGAGGGAACCATATATTTT. This sequence encodes CASSPPALEGTIYF.

This sequence joins TRBV2 and TRBJ1-5; 11 bases match TRBD1. The CDR3 length is 15 residues. The V gene's germline CDR1 is SNHLY and CDR2 FYNNEI. The V and J ends lost 7 bases and 1 base, in that order; junction bases with no gene match: 3. The CDR3 nucleotides read TGTGCCAGCACTGGGACAGGGGGAAGCAATCAGCCCCAGCATTTT. Translation: CASTGTGGSNQPQHF.

The V call is TRBV6-5, the J call TRBJ2-1; unclear D gene. V lost 6 bases and J 0 bases, leaving 9 bases between the germline ends. The CDR3 consists of 14 residues. Germline CDR1 MNHEY, CDR2 SVGAGI. CDR3 sequence: CASRGSSSYNEQFF. CDR3 coding DNA: TGTGCCAGCAGGGGTTCTAGCTCCTACAATGAGCAGTTCTTC.

The chain is built from TRBV2 and TRBJ1-2; D ambiguous. The CDR3 runs to 13 residues. The germline gives CDR1 SNHLY, CDR2 FYNNEI. V was trimmed by 5 bases and J by 4 bases, leaving 11 bases between them. DNA for the CDR3: TGTGCCAGCAGTAGTTTGATCAGCTATGGCTACACCTTC. This sequence encodes CASSSLISYGYTF.

CDR3 DNA: TGTGCCAGCAGGTGGGGAGGGACCGCGAACACCGGGGAGCTGTTTTTT. Translation: CASRWGGTANTGELFF. The chain employs TRBV5-4 and TRBJ2-2; 7 bases fit TRBD2. V was pared by 5 bases and J by 0 bases, with 7 bases of the junction left unmatched. The CDR3 extends over 16 amino acids. Germline V gives CDR1 SGHNT, CDR2 YYREEE (reference sequence).

The rearrangement links TRBV21-1 to TRBJ1-1; the table assigns TRBD1, which was not confirmed against the DNA. TRBV21-1 is listed as a pseudogene. The CDR3 runs 15 residues. In nucleotides, the CDR3 is TGTGCCAGCAGCAAAGCGGGACAGACAAACACTGAAGCTTTCTTT. This codes for CASSKAGQTNTEAFF.

The chain is built from TRBV28 and TRBJ2-1; possibly TRBD2 for D (5 bases). Looked up from germline, CDR1 is MDHEN and CDR2 is SYDVKM. Between the trimmed V and J ends, which lost 6 bases and 6 bases, there was a span of 15 bases. This CDR3 has 14 residues. The CDR3 DNA is TGTGCCAGCAGCTCCCGAAAGCGGTCCAATGAGCAGTTCTTC. It codes for CASSSRKRSNEQFF. The whole variable domain, filled in from reference TRBV28 and TRBJ2-1, reads DVKVTQSSRYLVKRTGEKVFLECVQDMDHENMFWYRQDPGLGLRLIYFSYDVKMKEKGDIPEGYSVSREKKERFSLILESASTNQTSMYLCASSSRKRSNEQFFGPGTRLTVL.

The chain combines TRBV29-1 with TRBJ2-5, with D maybe TRBD2 (5 bases). The CDR3 is 14 residues long. Germline CDR1 and CDR2: SQVTM and ANQGSEA. V lost 7 bases and J lost 2, with 17 bases in between. In DNA, the CDR3 is TGCAGCGCTGATGCAGGACTTTTTCAAGAGACCCAGTACTTC. Amino acid sequence: CSADAGLFQETQYF.

This rearrangement joins TRBV11-2 to TRBJ2-4, with 9 bases fitting TRBD1. The CDR3 is 15 residues long. Germline V gene lookup returns CDR1 SGHAT and CDR2 FQNNGV. V trimming: 5 bases; J trimming: 1 base; junction bases outside the gene matches: 3. CDR3 amino acids: CASSPQGAAKNIQYF. CDR3 bases: TGTGCCAGCAGCCCACAGGGGGCGGCCAAAAACATTCAGTACTTC. The whole variable domain, filled in from reference TRBV11-2 and TRBJ2-4, reads EAGVAQSPRYKIIEKRQSVAFWCNPISGHATLYWYQQILGQGPKLLIQFQNNGVVDDSQLPKDRFSAERLKGVDSTLKIQPAKLEDSAVYLCASSPQGAAKNIQYFGAGTRLSVL.

The J gene is TRBJ1-3, the V gene TRBV19; D unclear. Germline lookup yields CDR1 LNHDA and CDR2 SQIVND (reference sequence). The CDR3 has 13 residues. V was clipped by 1 base and J by 6 bases, with 7 bases between them. The CDR3 here is CASSIGALNTIYF. As DNA, the CDR3 is TGTGCCAGTAGTATAGGCGCCTTAAACACCATATATTTT. The variable domain in full, completed from reference TRBV19 and TRBJ1-3, reads DGGITQSPKYLFRKEGQNVTLSCEQNLNHDAMYWYRQDPGQGLRLIYYSQIVNDFQKGDIAEGYSVSREKKESFPLTVTSAQKNPTAFYLCASSIGALNTIYFGEGSWLTVV.

The CDR3 DNA sequence: TGTGCCAGCAGCACCGGGACTAGGGGCGCGCACGAGCAGTACTTC. Its translation: CASSTGTRGAHEQYF. The chain recombines TRBV21-1 with TRBJ2-7; the tabulated D call, TRBD2, remains unverified against the DNA. TRBV21-1 counts as a pseudogene. The CDR3 contains 15 residues.

This clone has a single count. The V call is TRBV10-1, the J call TRBJ2-3, with D possibly being TRBD1 (6 bases). V lost 4 bases to trimming and J lost 3 bases, with 11 bases between them. This CDR3 contains 14 residues. Germline V gives CDR1 WNHNN, CDR2 SYGVQD (reference sequence). The CDR3 DNA follows: TGCGCCAGCAGTGTGGGGGCCGGGACAGATACGCAGTATTTT. Translation: CASSVGAGTDTQYF.

The chain combines TRBV7-3 with TRBJ1-1, with a tentative D call TRBD1 (5 bases). The V end was cut by 1 base, the J end by 6 bases, with 15 bases between. The CDR3 extends over 15 amino acids. Germline-derived CDR1 and CDR2 are SGHTA and FQGTGA. The CDR3 nucleotides read TGTGCCAGCAGCTTAATGGTAGGGCAGGGCGCTGAAGCTTTCTTT. This codes for CASSLMVGQGAEAFF.

This chain uses TRBV11-2 with TRBJ2-7; D not certain. CDR3 length equals 12 residues. Between the trimmed V and J ends, which lost 2 bases and 5 bases, there was a span of 7 bases. Germline CDR1 is SGHAT and CDR2 is FQNNGV. CDR3 protein: CASSLLINEQYF. CDR3 DNA: TGTGCCAGCAGCTTACTAATAAACGAGCAGTACTTC.

This CDR3 reads CASSPADRSPNYEQYF. In DNA form, the CDR3 reads TGTGCCAGCAGCCCCGCGGACAGGTCTCCTAACTACGAGCAGTACTTC. V is TRBV7-8 and J is TRBJ2-7; 7 positions agree with TRBD1. The germline CDR1 and CDR2 sequences are SGHVS and FQNEAQ. V lost 5 bases to trimming and J lost 3 bases; unmatched junction nucleotides: 13. This CDR3 region has 16 residues.

The table lists this clone with a count of one. V gene TRBV6-1 combines with J gene TRBJ2-3; 8 positions match TRBD1. With V trimmed by 3 bases and J by 8 bases, 7 bases remained unmatched. CDR1 MNHNS and CDR2 SASEGT come from the germline V gene. This CDR3 region has 14 residues. The CDR3 bases are TGTGCCAGCAGTGATTCAGACAGGGGACGTACGCAGTATTTT. Protein: CASSDSDRGRTQYF.

The chain carries TRBV7-3 and TRBJ1-1; D gene ambiguous. The germline gives CDR1 SGHTA, CDR2 FQGTGA. V dropped 5 bases and J dropped 1 base, with 8 bases sitting between them. This CDR3 has 13 residues. The CDR3 loop reads CASSIYRNTEAFF. The CDR3, as DNA: TGTGCCAGCAGCATCTACAGGAACACTGAAGCTTTCTTT.

For this clone: At the DNA level, this CDR3 is encoded by other sequences in the same sample as well. The CDR3 DNA reads TGTGCCAGTTACTCTGGGGCCAACGTCCTGACTTTC. This codes for CASYSGANVLTF. V usage is TRBV9 and J usage is TRBJ2-6; unclear D gene. V lost 8 bases and J lost 0, with 3 bases in between. Germline V CDR1 and CDR2: SGDLS, YYNGEE. The CDR3 has 12 residues.